This TCR beta chain was sequenced for a study of vaccination effects on CD4 cells after COVID-19. Study-level findings and limits: From healthy vaccinees, only 1 of 255 vaccine-induced clones also reacted to common cold coronaviruses. After vaccination, at late timepoints, clones induced by infection and by vaccine contracted markedly.

The CDR3 loop spans 18 amino acids. For this clone: Antigen specificity is unknown.

Produced via immunoSEQ multiplex PCR; TCRdb's table is partial and in-frame only. The sample consists of roughly 29,000 clones, more than 55% of them appearing once. Subsequent to a culture period of about ten days, CD4+ T cells were isolated. Among the vaccine recipients, none had a prior SARS-CoV-2 infection, and nucleocapsid antibodies were negative. Half-medium exchanges with IL-2 medium took place on days 3 and 7. The chain couples TRBV21-1 to TRBJ2-1; the tabulated D call, TRBD1, remains unverified against the DNA. TRBV21-1 is a pseudogene locus. Source: CD4+ T cells from PBMCs cultured without peptide, taken before COVID-19 vaccination. The sequence derives from a human donor who received a COVID-19 vaccine. The CDR3 region has the DNA TGTGCCAGCAGCAAAGCCCGGCGGACAGGTAGCTCCTACAATGAGCAGTTCTTC. This codes for CASSKARRTGSSYNEQFF.